This paragraph reports one T cell receptor (beta chain). This clone showed up many times. Its target antigen remains unknown. No base qualities exist here, and no much larger clone lies one base off it. Genomic DNA was used for TRB sequencing, which was performed with the immunoSEQ assay at survey resolution or with the hsTCRB kit. The study's processing was this. Initial read processing used immunoSEQ software, and repertoire analyses used the LymphoSeq R package. Clonality was computed as 1 minus normalized Shannon entropy, and a Gini coefficient was also calculated for each TRB dataset. To infer phenotypes in unsorted samples, TRB sequences from sorted subsets of the recipient or donor were mapped onto the unsorted samples of the same recipient. This is the immuneACCESS table as TCRdb keeps it, with only in-frame sequences that have V and J called. A part of the clones is gone; compared with another copy, unresolved V genes explain less than half, and the rest is unexplained. V and J calls and clone size are given by that table; D and trimming were obtained from the DNA. The sample features 6,500 to 9,000 clones, and none is a singleton. The ten largest make up more than 9% of the sample.

This entry belongs to a study of T cells after posttransplantation cyclophosphamide (dated by TCRdb to the mid-2010s). In terms of the full investigation: The study tracked T cell repertoire reconstitution by TRB sequencing after myeloablative bone marrow transplantation using posttransplantation cyclophosphamide as GVHD prophylaxis. Public TRB sequences were searched against a database of over 3,000 sequences associated with responses to pathogens, tumor antigens, self-antigens and alloantigens. In 3 patients, TRB sequencing was also performed on up to roughly 3 more blood samples taken 2 to 5.2 years after transplant, and in 4 patients, pretransplant blood was also TRB-sequenced. Antigen receptor sequencing covered samples from roughly 35 PTCy-treated patients and 16 of their related bone marrow donors. Blood from every one of the 34 PTCy patients who had 1-year posttransplant specimens underwent TRB sequencing. Because TRA and TRB clonality were tightly correlated in 9 samples, subsequent TCR analyses were focused on TRB only. What the research found in general, with its limitations: Across 45 patients, recipient CMV seropositivity and CMV reactivation were highly associated with TRB clonality; PTCy diversity was similar to CNI/methotrexate controls. Donor-recipient similarity was low at 1-2 months but increased during the first year, and donor CD8+ memory clones often dominated later blood repertoires. The TRB repertoires of T cells infiltrating skin or GI tract showed only limited overlap with the TRB repertoires of T cells in blood.

CDR1 and CDR2 (SGHRS, YFSETQ) derive from the germline V gene. Relative to germline, V is missing 4 bases and J is missing 4 bases, with 0 bases of the junction outside any gene match. Spanning cysteine to phenylalanine, the CDR3 consists of 13 amino acids. The only DNA kept is the CDR3, 39 bases in frame from the first base. This specimen's treatment or condition label, interpreted: high-dose cyclophosphamide on days +3 and +4 as single-agent GVHD prophylaxis. Patients in the PTCy group got busulfan and fludarabine conditioning, a marrow graft from a related or unrelated donor, and cyclophosphamide on days +3 and +4. The PTCy-treated patients were drawn from a prospective, multi-institutional clinical trial. Peripheral blood and bone marrow mononuclear cells were isolated by Ficoll-Hypaque density centrifugation and were cryopreserved.

Here the sequenced sample was PBMCs, taken after allogeneic stem cell transplant with posttransplant cyclophosphamide. Recombination joined TRBV5-1 with TRBJ1-4, with TRBD1 matching 8 junction bases. The clonotype comes from a female patient aged 45 to 65 who received an allogeneic stem cell transplant from a related donor, was CMV-positive, and had no GVHD. It is possible that, after a transplant, some T cells come from the graft donor. The nucleotides are TGCGCCAGCAGCACAGGGGGTAATGAAAAACTGTTTTTT. Translated, this is CASSTGGNEKLFF.